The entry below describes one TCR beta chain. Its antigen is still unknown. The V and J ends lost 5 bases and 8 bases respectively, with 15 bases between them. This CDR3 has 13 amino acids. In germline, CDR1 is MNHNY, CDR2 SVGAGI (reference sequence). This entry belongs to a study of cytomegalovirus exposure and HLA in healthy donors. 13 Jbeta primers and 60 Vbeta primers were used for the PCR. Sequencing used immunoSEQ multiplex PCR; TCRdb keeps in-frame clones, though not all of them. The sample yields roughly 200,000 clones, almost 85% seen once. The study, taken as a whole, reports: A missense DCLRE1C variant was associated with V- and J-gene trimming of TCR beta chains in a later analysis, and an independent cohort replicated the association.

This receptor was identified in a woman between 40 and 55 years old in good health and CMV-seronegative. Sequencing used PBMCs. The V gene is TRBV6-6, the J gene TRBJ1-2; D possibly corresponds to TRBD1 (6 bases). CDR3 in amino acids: CASSQDSRLGYTF. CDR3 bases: TGTGCCAGCAGTCAGGACAGTAGGTTGGGCTACACCTTC.